The 23 T cell receptor beta chains reported below all come from one sample, sequenced in a study of blood T cell repertoires in COVID-19. TCRdb's copy holds only in-frame clones and misses some; the assay was immunoSEQ multiplex PCR. Of over 300,000 clones in the sample, 85% to 90% were seen once. The sample taken for sequencing was peripheral blood. The receptors were sampled from a man between 18 and 35 years old with active or convalescent COVID-19.

This sequence joins TRBV24-1 and TRBJ2-3, with TRBD2 matching 9 bases. After removal of 3 bases from V and 4 bases from J, the junction contained 4 bases not matched to a gene. There are 15 residues in the CDR3. The V gene's germline CDR1 is KGHDR and CDR2 SFDVKD. In DNA, the CDR3 is TGTGCCACCAGTGATGGGCGGGAGGGCCCAGATACGCAGTATTTT. Its protein is CATSDGREGPDTQYF.

The chain has TRBV12-1 and TRBJ2-1; the D call TRBD2 from the table was never checked on the DNA. TRBV12-1 is a pseudogene. This CDR3 has 15 amino acids. The CDR3 DNA sequence: TGTGCCAGCAGCTTCCCGGGACTAGAGGTGAATGAGCAGTTCTTC. The encoded protein is CASSFPGLEVNEQFF.

This chain links TRBV3-1 (or the pseudogene TRBV3-2) with TRBJ1-3; no definite D call. With 0 bases removed from V and 4 bases from J, the gap between germline ends came to 10 bases. Germline lookup yields CDR1 LGHDT and CDR2 YNNKEL (reference sequence). CDR3 length: 15 amino acids. CDR3 in DNA: TGTGCCAGCAGCCAAGATAAGGGAGCGGGAAACACCATATATTTT. Translated, it gives CASSQDKGAGNTIYF.

In this sample, this clone turned up once. The rearrangement joins TRBV9 to TRBJ1-5; tentatively, D is TRBD1 (6 bases). The V end was cut by 3 bases, the J end by 5 bases, with 12 bases between. Germline-derived CDR1 and CDR2 are SGDLS and YYNGEE. The CDR3 loop spans 14 amino acids. This chain's CDR3 is CASSARGGYQPQHF. The CDR3 DNA follows: TGTGCCAGCAGCGCTAGGGGGGGATATCAGCCCCAGCATTTT.

This sequence joins TRBV24-1 and TRBJ2-2; 10 bases line up with TRBD1. Germline V gene data show CDR1 as KGHDR and CDR2 as SFDVKD. Trimming removed 4 bases from V and 3 bases from J; junction bases left unmatched: 4. This CDR3 region has 16 residues. The DNA for the CDR3 is TGTGCCACCAGTGACAGGGACAGGGGATACACCGGGGAGCTGTTTTTT. Residues: CATSDRDRGYTGELFF.

The chain carries TRBV19 and TRBJ2-1, with D uncertain. V lost 5 bases and J 0 bases, leaving 8 bases between the germline ends. Per germline, CDR1 LNHDA and CDR2 SQIVND (reference sequence). The CDR3 is 14 residues long. CDR3 amino acids: CASSEYSSYNEQFF. The CDR3 coding sequence is TGTGCCAGTAGTGAATACAGCTCCTACAATGAGCAGTTCTTC. Based on the CDR3 plus reference TRBV19 and TRBJ2-1, the full variable domain is DGGITQSPKYLFRKEGQNVTLSCEQNLNHDAMYWYRQDPGQGLRLIYYSQIVNDFQKGDIAEGYSVSREKKESFPLTVTSAQKNPTAFYLCASSEYSSYNEQFFGPGTRLTVL.

The rearrangement links TRBV7-8 to TRBJ2-7; TRBD2 matches at 7 bases. CDR1 is SGHVS and CDR2 is FQNEAQ in the germline V gene. This CDR3 has 14 residues. J was trimmed by 3 bases and V by 4 bases; bases with no gene match: 6. Written as DNA, the CDR3 is TGTGCCAGCAGCTCCACGGGGGGAGACTACGAGCAGTACTTC. Its translation is CASSSTGGDYEQYF.

The chain links TRBV11-2 to TRBJ1-3, with D unclear. The CDR3 spans 17 residues. V lost 1 base and J 2 bases, leaving 15 bases between the germline ends. From germline, CDR1 is SGHAT and CDR2 FQNNGV. The CDR3 nucleotides are TGTGCCAGCAGCTTAGCGGGTTGGCGGAGTACTGGAAACACCATATATTTT. It translates to CASSLAGWRSTGNTIYF. Full variable domain (missing parts from reference TRBV11-2 and TRBJ1-3): EAGVAQSPRYKIIEKRQSVAFWCNPISGHATLYWYQQILGQGPKLLIQFQNNGVVDDSQLPKDRFSAERLKGVDSTLKIQPAKLEDSAVYLCASSLAGWRSTGNTIYFGEGSWLTVV.

This chain connects TRBV4-3 to TRBJ1-4; D uncertain. The CDR3 has 15 residues. V was clipped by 1 base and J by 0 bases, with 6 bases between them. Germline CDR1 LGHNA, CDR2 YSLEER. For the CDR3, the DNA is TGCGCCAGCAGCCAAGCCAGTGCAACTAATGAAAAACTGTTTTTT. Its translation: CASSQASATNEKLFF.

This chain uses TRBV21-1 with TRBJ1-6; the table assigns TRBD1, which was not confirmed against the DNA. TRBV21-1 is a documented pseudogene. CDR3 length equals 16 residues. CDR3 nucleotide sequence: TGTGCCAGCAGCCGTCCAGGGGCCGCTTATAATTCACCCCTCCACTTT. Its protein product is CASSRPGAAYNSPLHF.

This clone has only one observation. The chain couples TRBV27 to TRBJ2-1; the D gene is possibly TRBD2 (5 bases). V gave up 2 bases and J gave up 0 bases, with 17 bases separating them. CDR3 length equals 18 residues. Germline V gene data show CDR1 as MNHEY and CDR2 as SMNVEV (reference sequence). The CDR3 reads CASSLRGWGANSYNEQFF. In DNA form, the CDR3 reads TGTGCCAGCAGTTTACGTGGCTGGGGAGCCAACTCCTACAATGAGCAGTTCTTC.

V gene TRBV7-3 combines with J gene TRBJ2-3; 8 nucleotides line up with TRBD1. Trimming at V came to 2 bases and at J to 1 base, leaving 2 bases not matched to a gene. CDR3 length equals 15 residues. Germline CDR1 reads SGHTA; CDR2 reads FQGTGA. CDR3 loop: CASSLQGAGTDTQYF. For the CDR3, the DNA is TGTGCCAGCAGCTTACAGGGGGCCGGCACAGATACGCAGTATTTT.

The chain couples TRBV24-1 to TRBJ2-2, with a possible D match to TRBD2 (5 bases). V was shortened by 3 bases and J by 3 bases, with 19 bases between the two germline ends. This CDR3 comprises 18 residues. Germline V gene sequence: CDR1 KGHDR, CDR2 SFDVKD. CDR3 residues: CATSDAPGKQVYTGELFF. CDR3 DNA: TGTGCCACCAGTGATGCGCCGGGGAAGCAGGTGTACACCGGGGAGCTGTTTTTT.

The chain employs TRBV3-1 (or the pseudogene TRBV3-2) and TRBJ1-6; TRBD1 might be the D (6 bases). The CDR3 loop spans 15 amino acids. Germline CDR1 and CDR2: LGHDT and YNNKEL (reference sequence). Trimming pared 2 bases from V and 7 bases from J, leaving 12 bases between. The CDR3 reads CASSQNGGANSPLHF. The CDR3 region has the DNA TGTGCCAGCAGCCAAAATGGGGGCGCCAATTCACCCCTCCACTTT.

This clone is a singleton in its sample. The V and J genes are TRBV4-2 and TRBJ2-1; 9 positions agree with TRBD2. V was pared by 0 bases and J by 5 bases, with 5 bases of the junction left unmatched. The germline gives CDR1 LGHNA, CDR2 YNFKEQ. CDR3 length equals 16 residues. Written as DNA, the CDR3 is TGTGCCAGCAGCCAAGATATGACTAGCGGTCACAATGAGCAGTTCTTC. Protein sequence: CASSQDMTSGHNEQFF.

The V and J genes are TRBV28 and TRBJ2-7; D is possibly TRBD1 (5 bases). Germline-derived CDR1 and CDR2 are MDHEN and SYDVKM. V dropped 6 bases and J dropped 4 bases, with 10 bases sitting between them. The CDR3 has 12 amino acids. CDR3 residues: CASSKGQYEQYF. The CDR3 coding sequence is TGTGCCAGCAGCAAAGGACAATACGAGCAGTACTTC.

J is TRBJ2-1 and V is TRBV20-1; no reliable D call. Trimming shortened V by 3 bases and J by 8 bases, and 8 bases separated the two germline ends. Germline lookup yields CDR1 DFQATT and CDR2 SNEGSKA (reference sequence). The CDR3 runs 11 residues. Here the CDR3 DNA reads TGCAGTGCTAGTCCCGGGTATGAGCAGTTCTTC. Protein: CSASPGYEQFF.

The chain has TRBV7-9 and TRBJ1-5; D is perhaps TRBD1 (6 bases). The CDR3 extends over 16 amino acids. The V and J ends lost 5 bases and 2 bases respectively, with 16 bases between them. Looked up from germline, CDR1 is SEHNR and CDR2 is FQNEAQ (reference sequence). CDR3 in DNA: TGTGCCAGCAGCAAACGGACAGCCCTGGGCAATCAGCCCCAGCATTTT. This gives the protein CASSKRTALGNQPQHF.

The chain couples TRBV9 to TRBJ2-1, with 12 positions matching TRBD2. The germline V gene has CDR1 SGDLS and CDR2 YYNGEE. This CDR3 region has 20 residues. The ends lost 2 bases at V and 4 bases at J; junction bases unmatched: 16. CDR3 sequence (DNA): TGTGCCAGCAGCGTCCGAGGGGCTAGCGGGGGGGCAACGGCTTACAATGAGCAGTTCTTC. Amino acids: CASSVRGASGGATAYNEQFF.

This clone has a single count. This sequence joins TRBV7-2 and TRBJ2-7; 11 bases align to TRBD2. V dropped 6 bases and J dropped 1; count of bases not matched to a gene: 5. Germline V gene data show CDR1 as SGHTA and CDR2 as FQGNSA. The CDR3 covers 15 residues. The CDR3 DNA reads TGTGCCAGCAGACGACTAGCGGGGACTTCCTACGAGCAGTACTTC. Its translation: CASRRLAGTSYEQYF. Full variable domain (outside the CDR3, taken from reference TRBV7-2 and TRBJ2-7): GAGVSQSPSNKVTEKGKDVELRCDPISGHTALYWYRQSLGQGLEFLIYFQGNSAPDKSGLPSDRFSAERTGGSVSTLTIQRTQQEDSAVYLCASRRLAGTSYEQYFGPGTRLTVT.

The chain has TRBV28 and TRBJ2-3; a weak D match, TRBD2 (5 bases). The germline V gene encodes CDR1 MDHEN and CDR2 SYDVKM. The germline V and J ends were trimmed by 10 bases and 0 bases, with 17 bases remaining between them. The length of the CDR3 is 15 residues. Here the CDR3 DNA reads TGTGCCACTTCCCCCGGAGGATCTAGCACAGATACGCAGTATTTT. This translates into CATSPGGSSTDTQYF.

The J gene is TRBJ1-5, the V gene TRBV2; no definite D call. Trimming pared 2 bases from V and 0 bases from J, leaving 5 bases between. Per the germline V gene, CDR1 is SNHLY and CDR2 is FYNNEI. This CDR3 spans 14 amino acids. CDR3 DNA: TGTGCCAGCAGTGAAACAGCTAGCAATCAGCCCCAGCATTTT. This codes for CASSETASNQPQHF.

V usage is TRBV9 and J usage is TRBJ2-3; a weak D match, TRBD2 (7 bases). CDR1 and CDR2 (germline): SGDLS, YYNGEE. This CDR3 spans 17 amino acids. The germline V and J ends were trimmed by 4 bases and 5 bases, with 23 bases remaining between them. The CDR3 region has the DNA TGTGCCAGCAGCTCACGGGCTGGCGGGGGCTGGGGAGATACGCAGTATTTT. Its protein is CASSSRAGGGWGDTQYF. Full variable domain (missing parts from reference TRBV9 and TRBJ2-3): DSGVTQTPKHLITATGQRVTLRCSPRSGDLSVYWYQQSLDQGLQFLIQYYNGEERAKGNILERFSAQQFPDLHSELNLSSLELGDSALYFCASSSRAGGGWGDTQYFGPGTRLTVL.